Sequencing of this T cell receptor beta chain was carried out in a study of T cells in Graves' hyperthyroidism and ophthalmopathy. The study's findings and limits: Most clonotypes expanded in the thyroid (above 0.001) were also present in blood.

The CDR3 contains 13 residues. Trimming cost V 0 bases and J 5 bases, with 6 bases left between them. Germline V gives CDR1 SEHNR, CDR2 FQNEAQ (reference sequence). Amplified TCR beta CDR3 regions derived from RNA transcripts. TCR CDR3 underwent first-round RT-PCR with the HTBI primer set. MiXCR, applied by TCRdb to the multiplex PCR reads, yields one record per CDR3 protein. Altogether 250,000 to 350,000 distinct CDR3 sequences are present, about 17% being singletons, with the ten largest covering roughly 53%. This clonotype was seen ten or more times. Its specificity is not known. This sequence was found in a woman aged 55-69 years with Graves' ophthalmopathy. V usage is TRBV7-9 and J usage is TRBJ2-3, with a possible D match to TRBD2 (6 bases). Sequencing was carried out using blood. The CDR3 DNA follows: TGTGCCAGCAGCTTAGCGGGGGGAGATACGCAGTATTTT. Its protein is CASSLAGGDTQYF.